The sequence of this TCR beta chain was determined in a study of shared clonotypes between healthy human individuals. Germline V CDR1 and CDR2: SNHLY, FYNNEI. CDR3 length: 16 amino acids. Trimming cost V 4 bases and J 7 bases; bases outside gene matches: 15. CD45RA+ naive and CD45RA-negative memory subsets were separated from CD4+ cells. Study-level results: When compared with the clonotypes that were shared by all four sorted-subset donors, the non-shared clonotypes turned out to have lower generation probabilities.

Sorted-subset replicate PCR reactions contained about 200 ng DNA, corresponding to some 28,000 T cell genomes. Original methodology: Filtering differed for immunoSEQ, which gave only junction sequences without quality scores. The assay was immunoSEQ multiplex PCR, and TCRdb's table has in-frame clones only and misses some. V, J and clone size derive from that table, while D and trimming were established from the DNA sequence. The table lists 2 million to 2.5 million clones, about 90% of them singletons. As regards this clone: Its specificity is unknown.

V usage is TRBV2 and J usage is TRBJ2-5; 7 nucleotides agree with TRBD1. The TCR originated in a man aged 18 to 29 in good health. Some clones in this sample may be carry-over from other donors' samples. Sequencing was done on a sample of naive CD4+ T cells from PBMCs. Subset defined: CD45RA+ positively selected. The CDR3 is CASSGQGQVLPGTQYF. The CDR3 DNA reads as TGTGCCAGCAGTGGCCAAGGACAGGTCCTTCCCGGGACCCAGTACTTC. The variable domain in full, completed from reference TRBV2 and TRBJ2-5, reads EPEVTQTPSHQVTQMGQEVILRCVPISNHLYFYWYRQILGQKVEFLVSFYNNEISEKSEIFDDQFSVERPDGSNFTLKIRSTKLEDSAMYFCASSGQGQVLPGTQYFGPGTRLLVL.